The 28 T cell receptor beta chains below come from one sample, sequenced in a study of T-cell memory formation after mild COVID-19 (dated by TCRdb to about 2021). Library construction relied on 5' RACE. This sample was sequenced with an Illumina NovaSeq 6000. The public reads were quality trimmed at Q25 with fastp and then assembled into clones with MiXCR by TCRdb, keeping productive beta chains. CDR3 protein duplicates are merged, each entry listing the most common genes and DNA. For this sample there are a few hundred thousand distinct CDR3 sequences; 19% appear just once. Of the sample, around 21% is held by the ten largest clones. The sample consisted of PBMCs or a T cell subset sorted from them (not recorded which). The receptors were sampled from a man aged 18 to 29 who had mild COVID-19 (a few samples of this study predate the infection). The sample titles of this study are shuffled in the database, so cell type and time point are left out; the donor was told from shared clones.

Only a few counts were recorded for this clonotype. The chain links TRBV7-9 to TRBJ2-1; 7 bases fit TRBD2. The CDR3 spans 15 residues. Germline CDR1 SEHNR, CDR2 FQNEAQ (reference sequence). V shed 8 bases and J 0 bases; nucleotides not matched to a gene: 7. The CDR3 sequence is CASLGEGSSYNEQFF. CDR3 bases: TGTGCCAGCCTCGGGGAGGGTAGCTCCTACAATGAGCAGTTCTTC.

This clonotype was detected only a few times. This sequence joins TRBV7-2 and TRBJ2-7; possibly TRBD1 or TRBD2 for D (5 bases each). Per germline, CDR1 SGHTA and CDR2 FQGNSA. This CDR3 spans 15 amino acids. Trimming took 1 base from V and 3 from J, leaving 13 bases between them. The DNA for the CDR3 is TGTGCCAGCAGCTTAGTGCATGGGGGAAACTACGAGCAGTACTTC. It codes for CASSLVHGGNYEQYF.

This clonotype came up a few times. J is TRBJ2-1 and V is TRBV10-2; 7 nucleotides align to TRBD2. J was trimmed by 4 bases and V by 8 bases; bases with no gene match: 5. The CDR3 spans 13 residues. Germline V CDR1 and CDR2: WSHSY, SAAADI. CDR3 sequence reads: CASRTSVYNEQFF. CDR3 in DNA: TGCGCCAGCCGGACTAGTGTTTACAATGAGCAGTTCTTC.

This clonotype was found a few times. CDR3 residues: CASSAHRAPQETQYF. CDR3 bases: TGTGCCAGCAGCGCACACCGGGCCCCCCAAGAGACCCAGTACTTC. The rearrangement joins TRBV7-2 to TRBJ2-5; D is unresolved. The ends were cut back, 5 bases at V and 1 base at J, with 14 bases in the middle. This CDR3 spans 15 amino acids. The V gene's germline CDR1 is SGHTA and CDR2 FQGNSA. The variable domain in full, with the rest retrieved from reference TRBV7-2 and TRBJ2-5, is GAGVSQSPSNKVTEKGKDVELRCDPISGHTALYWYRQSLGQGLEFLIYFQGNSAPDKSGLPSDRFSAERTGGSVSTLTIQRTQQEDSAVYLCASSAHRAPQETQYFGPGTRLLVL.

The chain links TRBV12-3 or TRBV12-4 to TRBJ1-2; 7 nucleotides align to TRBD1. V trimming: 6 bases; J trimming: 2 bases; junction bases outside the gene matches: 18. The CDR3 runs to 18 residues. The CDR3 sequence is CASSPYPRPGGRNYGYTF. The CDR3 DNA reads TGTGCCAGCAGCCCATATCCGCGACCAGGGGGGAGGAACTATGGCTACACCTTC.

J is TRBJ1-6 and V is TRBV7-6, with 8 bases identical to TRBD1. CDR1 and CDR2 from the germline V gene are SGHVS and FNYEAQ. This CDR3 is 17 amino acids long. Trimming at V came to 4 bases and at J to 6 bases, leaving 11 bases not matched to a gene. The CDR3 loop reads CASSSSPGTGSNSPLHF. Written as DNA, the CDR3 is TGTGCCAGCAGCTCGAGTCCCGGGACAGGTTCTAATTCACCCCTCCACTTT.

This clonotype was seen a few times. The chain uses TRBV5-8 and TRBJ2-5; D not resolved. The CDR3 length is 10 residues. Trimming left V 3 bases short and J 7 bases short, with 4 bases between. The germline V gene has CDR1 SGHTS and CDR2 YDEGEE. CDR3 sequence reads: CASSYRTQYF. The CDR3 nucleotides are TGTGCCAGCAGCTATAGGACCCAGTACTTC.

This clonotype appeared a few times. This sequence joins TRBV2 and TRBJ1-6; D is possibly TRBD1 (5 bases). V dropped 10 bases and J dropped 6 bases, with 22 bases sitting between them. Germline CDR1 reads SNHLY; CDR2 reads FYNNEI. The CDR3 covers 16 residues. Here the CDR3 DNA reads TGTGCCACCGAAGCCGACCCGGGACGGCGTAATTCACCCCTCCACTTT. Translating it yields CATEADPGRRNSPLHF.

This clonotype has a handful of counts. This rearrangement joins TRBV27 to TRBJ2-3; 7 nucleotides agree with TRBD1. Trimming took 0 bases from V and 8 from J; bases not matched to a gene: 2. The germline CDR1 and CDR2 sequences are MNHEY and SMNVEV (reference sequence). The CDR3 runs to 13 residues. CDR3 in amino acids: CASSLSPGGTQYF. The CDR3 DNA follows: TGTGCCAGCAGTTTATCCCCAGGGGGTACGCAGTATTTT.

The rearrangement links TRBV15 to TRBJ2-3; D is unclear. Germline V gene lookup returns CDR1 LNHNV and CDR2 YYDKDF (reference sequence). The length of the CDR3 is 16 residues. V was clipped by 3 bases and J by 0 bases, with 13 bases between them. The CDR3 spells CATSSPSTGSTDTQYF. DNA for the CDR3: TGTGCCACCAGCAGTCCCTCGACTGGTAGCACAGATACGCAGTATTTT.

Only a few counts were recorded for this clonotype. The chain has TRBV5-1 and TRBJ2-3; D might be TRBD1 or TRBD2, each matching 6 bases. V was shortened by 0 bases and J by 2 bases, with 13 bases between the two germline ends. From germline, CDR1 is SGHRS and CDR2 YFSETQ. The CDR3 is 16 amino acids. The DNA for the CDR3 is TGCGCCAGCAGCTTGGCCGAGGGGGGTCACACAGATACGCAGTATTTT. It codes for CASSLAEGGHTDTQYF.

The V and J genes are TRBV29-1 and TRBJ2-1; D might be TRBD1 (5 bases). The CDR3 covers 14 residues. V was shortened by 6 bases and J by 6 bases, with 18 bases between the two germline ends. Germline loops: CDR1 SQVTM, CDR2 ANQGSEA. This CDR3 reads CSVDHRTFGNEQFF. The CDR3 nucleotides are TGCAGCGTCGACCACAGGACGTTCGGCAATGAGCAGTTCTTC.

The V and J genes are TRBV24-1 and TRBJ2-5; no clear D. This CDR3 is 13 amino acids long. Trimming took 3 bases from V and 1 from J, leaving 5 bases between them. Germline-derived CDR1 and CDR2 are KGHDR and SFDVKD. This chain's CDR3 is CATSDEAQETQYF. The CDR3 DNA follows: TGTGCCACCAGTGATGAAGCCCAAGAGACCCAGTACTTC.

This clonotype has only a few counts. The chain recombines TRBV6-2 or TRBV6-3 with TRBJ2-3; D is uncertain. CDR1 MNHEY and CDR2 SVGEGT come from the germline V gene. The CDR3 covers 14 residues. V shed 1 base and J shed 2 bases, with 7 bases lying between them. CDR3 residues: CASSYWKVTDTQYF. For the CDR3, the DNA is TGTGCCAGCAGTTACTGGAAGGTCACAGATACGCAGTATTTT.

V usage is TRBV10-3 and J usage is TRBJ1-1; TRBD1 agrees at 8 bases. CDR1 ENHRY and CDR2 SYGVKD come from the germline V gene. V trimming: 9 bases; J trimming: 0 bases; junction bases outside the gene matches: 3. This CDR3 has 13 residues. The CDR3 loop is CAIKGQVNTEAFF. The CDR3 nucleotides are TGTGCCATTAAGGGACAGGTGAACACTGAAGCTTTCTTT.

The CDR3 DNA sequence: TGTGCCTGGAGTATAACGGGACTAGCGGGAAATACGCAGTATTTT. Translating gives CAWSITGLAGNTQYF. The rearrangement joins TRBV30 to TRBJ2-3; 13 bases are shared with TRBD2. The CDR3 is made up of 15 amino acids. V lost 2 bases, J lost 7 bases, and 6 bases stayed unmatched. CDR1 and CDR2 (germline): GTSNPN, SVGIG (reference sequence).

This clonotype was detected a few times. This chain joins TRBV3-1 and TRBJ1-3; weak D call: TRBD1 (6 bases). The CDR3 contains 14 residues. The ends were cut back, 2 bases at V and 5 bases at J, with 10 bases in the middle. Germline CDR1 reads LGHDT; CDR2 reads YNNKEL (reference sequence). In nucleotides, the CDR3 is TGTGCCAGCAGCCAATCCGGGGGCAGAAACACCATATATTTT. Protein product: CASSQSGGRNTIYF.

The chain combines TRBV6-6 with TRBJ1-1; no clear D. Germline CDR1 and CDR2: MNHNY and SVGAGI (reference sequence). This CDR3 has 13 residues. V lost 7 bases, J lost 1 base, and 10 bases lay in between. CDR3 nucleotide sequence: TGTGCCAGCATGGAATCGAAGAACACTGAAGCTTTCTTT. Its translation is CASMESKNTEAFF.

This clonotype was seen only a few times. The chain combines TRBV15 with TRBJ2-5; TRBD1 is a possible D gene (7 bases). Trimming took off 3 bases at V and 4 bases at J, with 9 bases between the two ends. The germline gives CDR1 LNHNV, CDR2 YYDKDF (reference sequence). The CDR3 is 13 residues long. The CDR3 here is CATSRQGGETQYF. The CDR3 DNA reads TGTGCCACCAGCAGGCAGGGGGGAGAGACCCAGTACTTC.

V usage is TRBV5-1 and J usage is TRBJ2-7, with 8 positions matching TRBD1. In germline, CDR1 is SGHRS, CDR2 YFSETQ. The length of the CDR3 is 15 residues. With V trimmed by 4 bases and J by 2 bases, 8 bases remained unmatched. CDR3 amino acids: CASSRGQGRTYEQYF. CDR3 nucleotides: TGCGCCAGCAGCCGTGGACAGGGAAGGACCTACGAGCAGTACTTC.

J is TRBJ2-4 and V is TRBV4-3; 15 bases fit TRBD2. Looked up from germline, CDR1 is LGHNA and CDR2 is YSLEER. J was trimmed by 2 bases and V by 11 bases; bases with no gene match: 10. CDR3 length equals 17 residues. CDR3 in amino acids: CAGWTSGGALTKNIQYF. In nucleotides, the CDR3 is TGCGCCGGGTGGACTAGCGGGGGGGCTTTGACCAAAAACATTCAGTACTTC.

This chain links TRBV2 with TRBJ2-7, with TRBD2 matching over 8 bases. Germline V CDR1 and CDR2: SNHLY, FYNNEI. This CDR3 region has 15 residues. V was clipped by 6 bases and J by 0 bases; unmatched bases: 7. The CDR3 DNA reads as TGTGCCAGCAGGCGGACTAGCCTCAACTCCTACGAGCAGTACTTC. Its protein product is CASRRTSLNSYEQYF.

CDR3: CASQSAGANVLTF. The DNA of the CDR3 is TGTGCCTCCCAGAGCGCTGGGGCCAACGTCCTGACTTTC. This chain connects TRBV10-3 to TRBJ2-6; D remains unclear. CDR1 and CDR2 (germline): ENHRY, SYGVKD. With 11 bases removed from V and 2 bases from J, the gap between germline ends came to 10 bases. This CDR3 is built from 13 residues.

This rearrangement joins TRBV20-1 to TRBJ2-1; D not certain. CDR3 length equals 14 residues. Germline CDR1 DFQATT, CDR2 SNEGSKA (reference sequence). Trimming removed 3 bases from V and 10 bases from J, with 19 bases in between. CDR3: CSARILGAAKEQFF. The CDR3 DNA reads TGCAGTGCTAGGATTCTGGGTGCGGCCAAGGAGCAGTTCTTC.

V and J are TRBV15 and TRBJ1-1; 7 positions agree with TRBD1. The germline CDR1 and CDR2 sequences are LNHNV and YYDKDF (reference sequence). The CDR3 has 13 residues. The V and J ends lost 5 bases and 5 bases, in that order; junction bases with no gene match: 5. The CDR3 region is CATSGGRGTEAFF. The CDR3 coding sequence is TGTGCCACCAGCGGAGGCAGGGGGACTGAAGCTTTCTTT.

The V call is TRBV5-1, the J call TRBJ2-2; 9 nucleotides line up with TRBD1. V dropped 4 bases and J dropped 2; count of bases not matched to a gene: 3. Germline V gives CDR1 SGHRS, CDR2 YFSETQ. This CDR3 comprises 15 residues. CDR3 loop: CASSRGQGNTGELFF. The CDR3 nucleotides are TGCGCCAGCAGCAGGGGACAGGGTAACACCGGGGAGCTGTTTTTT.

This clonotype turned up a few times. The chain has TRBV7-9 and TRBJ1-2, with D perhaps TRBD1 (6 bases). V lost 0 bases and J lost 8, with 13 bases in between. The germline gives CDR1 SEHNR, CDR2 FQNEAQ (reference sequence). The CDR3 totals 14 residues. The chain's CDR3 is CASSLAAGAEGYTF. In DNA, the CDR3 is TGTGCCAGCAGCTTAGCCGCGGGGGCGGAGGGCTACACCTTC.

The chain has TRBV4-1 and TRBJ2-7, with 8 bases identical to TRBD1. This CDR3 contains 17 residues. J lost 4 bases, V lost 0 bases, and 11 bases had no gene match. Germline CDR1 reads MGHRA; CDR2 reads YSYEKL. This CDR3 is CASSQERTGKLSYEQYV. The DNA for the CDR3 is TGCGCCAGCAGCCAAGAACGGACAGGGAAACTTTCTTACGAGCAGTACGTC.